This note documents a single T cell receptor beta chain sequence. This record comes from a study of cytomegalovirus exposure and HLA in healthy donors. Primers for the PCR totalled 60 Vbeta and 13 Jbeta. Repertoires were generated with immunoSEQ multiplex PCR, while TCRdb's copy carries only in-frame clones and drops some. The listing records more than 130,000 clones. This CDR3 is 14 amino acids long. Germline values: CDR1 SGHRS, CDR2 YFSETQ. Deletions cut 0 bases from V and 8 bases from J, with 11 bases between. Sequencing was carried out using PBMCs. This clonotype was sampled from a man in his forties in good health and CMV-seronegative. The genes are TRBV5-1 and TRBJ1-4; possibly TRBD1 for D (6 bases). The DNA for the CDR3 is TGCGCCAGCAGCTTGGGGCAGGGGCGGGAAAAACTGTTTTTT. The encoded protein is CASSLGQGREKLFF.